The source of this T cell receptor beta chain is a study of blood T cell repertoires in COVID-19. Sequencing used immunoSEQ multiplex PCR; TCRdb keeps in-frame clones, though not all of them. This repertoire shows 250,000 to 300,000 clones, around 85% found once; its top ten account for roughly 9.6%. The TCR originated in a woman in her seventies with acute or convalescent COVID-19. The sample consisted of peripheral blood.

CDR3 loop: CASSSDRGPFSGNTIYF. CDR3 DNA: TGTGCCAGCAGCTCGGACAGGGGGCCCTTTTCTGGAAACACCATATATTTT. V is TRBV5-6 and J is TRBJ1-3; 11 bases match TRBD1. The CDR3 sequence is 17 residues long. Trimming at V came to 3 bases and at J to 1 base, leaving 6 bases not matched to a gene. Germline CDR1 SGHDT, CDR2 YYEEEE.